This T cell receptor beta chain was obtained from a study of Ad26.COV2.S vaccination and SARS-CoV-2 variants. Study context: Ad26.COV2.S given intramuscularly, once or twice 56 days apart.

Study-wide results and limits: Placebo recipients had lower spike-specific TCR breadth than vaccine recipients. Participants given vaccine showed non-spike TCR breadth similar to that of placebo recipients.

Profiling relied on immunoSEQ multiplex PCR, and the TCRdb table lists in-frame clones only, not all of them. The profile shows about 400,000 clones, roughly 88% of them singletons. Details on this clone: Its antigen is not known.

Treatment in this sample: roughly 20 received Ad26.COV2.S at low or high dose, single or two shots; about 5 received placebo; per-sample allocation not given. After the first vaccine or placebo injection, samples were drawn on day 63. The specimen comprised peripheral blood, sampled in a trial of Ad26.COV2.S vaccine versus placebo. This receptor was obtained from a person aged 18 to 59 who received the Ad26.COV2.S COVID-19 vaccine or a placebo.

CDR3 in amino acids: CASSVAVTAGGNYGYTF. CDR3 DNA: TGTGCCAGCAGCGTAGCGGTTACGGCAGGGGGAAACTATGGCTACACCTTC. The gene calls are TRBV9 and TRBJ1-2, with 7 bases matching TRBD1. CDR3 length: 17 residues. Germline V gene data show CDR1 as SGDLS and CDR2 as YYNGEE. V shed 0 bases and J 2 bases; nucleotides not matched to a gene: 10.